These 8 T cell receptor beta chains came from one sample sequenced in a study of immune characterization of retroperitoneal liposarcoma. In TCRdb, the PCR reads were re-called with MiXCR into one record per CDR3 protein. The repertoire holds thousands of distinct CDR3 sequences, with 40% to 55% as singletons. The sample taken for sequencing was tumor tissue. The source of these receptors is a male donor with retroperitoneal liposarcoma.

J is TRBJ1-6 and V is TRBV7-2; D gene uncertain. Trimming cost V 5 bases and J 14 bases, with 10 bases left between them. Germline values: CDR1 SGHTA, CDR2 FQGNSA. The CDR3 has 11 amino acids. In nucleotides, the CDR3 is TGTGCCAGCAGCCCCGAATCAACCCTCCACTTT. Its translation is CASSPESTLHF.

The rearrangement links TRBV7-3 to TRBJ2-2, with D possibly TRBD2 on 6 matching bases. Trimming shortened V by 1 base and J by 5 bases, and 14 bases separated the two germline ends. CDR3 length: 16 amino acids. Germline V lookup: CDR1 SGHTA, CDR2 FQGTGA. The CDR3 reads CASSLRGTAFTGELFF. CDR3 in DNA: TGTGCCAGCAGCTTAAGAGGGACTGCTTTTACCGGGGAGCTGTTTTTT.

For this clonotype: A much larger clone lies a single base off, so this may be a read error. The J gene is TRBJ2-5, the V gene TRBV7-2, with a tentative D call TRBD1 (6 bases). V lost 3 bases and J 11 bases, leaving 37 bases between the germline ends. CDR1 is SGHTA, CDR2 FQGNSA, per germline. The CDR3 totals 20 residues. The CDR3 sequence: CASSFMTGFSRWRPDNEQYF. In DNA, the CDR3 is TGTGCCAGCAGCTTTATGACAGGTTTTTCCCGGTGGAGGCCCGACAATGAGCAGTACTTC.

V usage is TRBV6-5 and J usage is TRBJ2-1; 7 positions match TRBD2. The V gene's germline CDR1 is MNHEY and CDR2 SVGAGI. The CDR3 extends over 14 amino acids. The V gene end was trimmed by 6 bases and the J gene end by 0 bases; junction bases not matched to a gene: 2. The CDR3 region has the DNA TGTGCCAGCAGGAGCGGGGACTCCTACAATGAGCAGTTCTTC. Amino acids: CASRSGDSYNEQFF.

The chain couples TRBV27 to TRBJ2-1, with D unresolved. The J call could be wrong; TRBJ2-4 is a better fit for the DNA end. This CDR3 contains 15 residues. Per the germline V gene, CDR1 is MNHEY and CDR2 is SMNVEV (reference sequence). CDR3 protein: CASSLSLLAKNIQYF. CDR3 sequence (DNA): TGTGCCAGCAGTTTAAGTCTGTTAGCCAAAAACATTCAGTACTTC.

This chain uses TRBV6-8 with TRBJ2-7, with D perhaps matching TRBD1 (6 bases). Germline-derived CDR1 and CDR2 are MNHGY and SAAAGT. The CDR3 totals 16 residues. Trimming removed 2 bases from V and 4 bases from J, with 18 bases in between. The CDR3: CASSYGESDREYEQYF. The CDR3 DNA is TGTGCCAGCAGTTACGGTGAGTCGGACAGAGAATACGAGCAGTACTTC.

This clonotype rates as medium-sized (0.01 to 0.1%). This chain connects TRBV5-1 to TRBJ2-2, with D uncertain. In germline, CDR1 is SGHRS, CDR2 YFSETQ. Trimming left V 0 bases short and J 0 bases short, with 9 bases between. This CDR3 is built from 16 residues. Here the CDR3 reads CASSLESGPNTGELFF. The CDR3 coding sequence is TGCGCCAGCAGCTTGGAGAGTGGGCCGAACACCGGGGAGCTGTTTTTT.

The chain carries TRBV11-2 and TRBJ2-1; D may be TRBD2 (5 bases). This CDR3 region has 13 residues. Germline V CDR1 and CDR2: SGHAT, FQNNGV. V was clipped by 3 bases and J by 10 bases, with 13 bases between them. The CDR3 DNA reads as TGTGCCAGCAGCTTGGGGATTGACTACGAGCAGTTCTTC. Residues: CASSLGIDYEQFF.